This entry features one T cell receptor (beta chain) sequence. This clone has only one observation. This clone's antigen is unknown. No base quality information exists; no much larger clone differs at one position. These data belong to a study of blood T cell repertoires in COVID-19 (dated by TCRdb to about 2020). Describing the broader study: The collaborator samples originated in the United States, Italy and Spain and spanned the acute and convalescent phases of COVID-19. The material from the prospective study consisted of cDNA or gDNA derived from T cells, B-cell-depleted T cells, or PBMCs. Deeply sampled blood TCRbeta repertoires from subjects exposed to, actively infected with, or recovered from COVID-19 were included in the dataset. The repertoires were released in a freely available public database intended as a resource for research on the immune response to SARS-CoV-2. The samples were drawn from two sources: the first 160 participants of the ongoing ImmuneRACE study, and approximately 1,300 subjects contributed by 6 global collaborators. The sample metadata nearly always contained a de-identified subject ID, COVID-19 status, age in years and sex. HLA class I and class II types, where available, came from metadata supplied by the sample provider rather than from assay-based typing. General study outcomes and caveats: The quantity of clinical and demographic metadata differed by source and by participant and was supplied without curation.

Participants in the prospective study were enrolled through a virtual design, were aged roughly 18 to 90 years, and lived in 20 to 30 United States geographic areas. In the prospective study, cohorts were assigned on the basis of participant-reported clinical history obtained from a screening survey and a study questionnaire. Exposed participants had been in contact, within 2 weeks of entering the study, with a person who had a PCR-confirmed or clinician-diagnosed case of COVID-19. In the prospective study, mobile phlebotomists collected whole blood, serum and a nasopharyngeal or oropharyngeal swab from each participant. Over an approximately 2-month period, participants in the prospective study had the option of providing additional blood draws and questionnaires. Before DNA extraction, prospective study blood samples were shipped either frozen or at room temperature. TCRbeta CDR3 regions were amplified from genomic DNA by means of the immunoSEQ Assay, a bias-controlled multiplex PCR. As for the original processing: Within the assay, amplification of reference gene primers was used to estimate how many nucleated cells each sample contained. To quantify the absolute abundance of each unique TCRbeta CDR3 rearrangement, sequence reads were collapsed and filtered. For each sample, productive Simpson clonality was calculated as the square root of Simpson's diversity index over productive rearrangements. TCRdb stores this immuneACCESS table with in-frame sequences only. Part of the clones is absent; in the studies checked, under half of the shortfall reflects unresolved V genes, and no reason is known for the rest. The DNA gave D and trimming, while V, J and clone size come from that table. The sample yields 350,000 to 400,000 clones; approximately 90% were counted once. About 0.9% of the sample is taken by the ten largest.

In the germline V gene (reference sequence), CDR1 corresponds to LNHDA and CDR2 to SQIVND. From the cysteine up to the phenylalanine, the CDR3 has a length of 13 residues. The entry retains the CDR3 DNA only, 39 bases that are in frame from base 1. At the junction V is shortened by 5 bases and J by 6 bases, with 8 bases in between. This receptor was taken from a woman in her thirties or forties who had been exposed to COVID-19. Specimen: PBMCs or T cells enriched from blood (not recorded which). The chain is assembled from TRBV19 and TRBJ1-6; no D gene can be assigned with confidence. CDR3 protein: CASSLDFNSPLHF. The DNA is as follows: TGTGCCAGTAGTCTGGACTTTAATTCACCCCTCCACTTT.